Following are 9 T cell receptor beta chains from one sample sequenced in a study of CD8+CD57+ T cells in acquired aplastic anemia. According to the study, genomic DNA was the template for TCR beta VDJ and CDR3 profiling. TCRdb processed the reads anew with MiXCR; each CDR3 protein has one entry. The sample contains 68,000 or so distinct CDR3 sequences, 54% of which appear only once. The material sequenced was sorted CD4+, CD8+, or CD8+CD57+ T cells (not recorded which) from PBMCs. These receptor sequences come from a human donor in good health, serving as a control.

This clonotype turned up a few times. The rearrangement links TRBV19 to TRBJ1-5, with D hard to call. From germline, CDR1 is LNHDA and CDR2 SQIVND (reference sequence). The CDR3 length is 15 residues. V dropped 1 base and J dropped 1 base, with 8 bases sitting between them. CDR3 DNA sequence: TGTGCCAGTAGTATAGCATGGGGAAGCAATCAGCCCCAGCATTTT. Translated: CASSIAWGSNQPQHF.

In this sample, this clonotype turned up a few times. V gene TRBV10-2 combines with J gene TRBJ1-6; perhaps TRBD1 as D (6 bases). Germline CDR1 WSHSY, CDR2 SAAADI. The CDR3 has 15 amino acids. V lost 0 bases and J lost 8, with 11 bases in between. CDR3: CASSESIQGDSPLHF. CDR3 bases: TGCGCCAGCAGTGAGTCGATACAGGGAGATTCACCCCTCCACTTT.

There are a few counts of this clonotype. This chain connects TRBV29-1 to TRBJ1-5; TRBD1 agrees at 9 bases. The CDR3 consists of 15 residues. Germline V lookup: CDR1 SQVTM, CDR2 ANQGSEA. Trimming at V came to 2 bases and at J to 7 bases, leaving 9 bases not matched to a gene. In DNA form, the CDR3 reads TGCAGCGTTGAACCGGGACAGGGAGTGGGCCAGCCCCAGCATTTT. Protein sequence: CSVEPGQGVGQPQHF.

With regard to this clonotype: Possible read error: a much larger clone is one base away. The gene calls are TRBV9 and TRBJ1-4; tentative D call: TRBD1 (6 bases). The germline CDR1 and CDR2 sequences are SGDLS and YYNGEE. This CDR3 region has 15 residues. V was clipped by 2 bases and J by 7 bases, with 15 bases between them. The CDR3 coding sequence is TGTGCCAGCAGCGTTGGGGGCGCGTACAGTGAAAAACTGTTTTTT. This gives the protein CASSVGGAYSEKLFF. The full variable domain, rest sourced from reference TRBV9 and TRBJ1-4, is DSGVTQTPKHLITATGQRVTLRCSPRSGDLSVYWYQQSLDQGLQFLIQYYNGEERAKGNILERFSAQQFPDLHSELNLSSLELGDSALYFCASSVGGAYSEKLFFGSGTQLSVL.

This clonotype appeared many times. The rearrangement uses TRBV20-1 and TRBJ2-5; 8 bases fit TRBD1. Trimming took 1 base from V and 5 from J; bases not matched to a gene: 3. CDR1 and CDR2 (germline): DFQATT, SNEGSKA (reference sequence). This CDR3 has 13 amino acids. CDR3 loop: CSARGTGFETQYF. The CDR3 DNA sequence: TGCAGTGCTAGAGGGACAGGGTTTGAGACCCAGTACTTC.

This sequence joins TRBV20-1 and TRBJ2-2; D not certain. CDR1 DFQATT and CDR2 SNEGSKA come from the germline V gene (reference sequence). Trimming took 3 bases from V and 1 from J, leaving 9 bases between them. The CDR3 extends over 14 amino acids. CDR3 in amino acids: CSASSSENTGELFF. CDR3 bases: TGCAGTGCTAGCTCTTCCGAGAACACCGGGGAGCTGTTTTTT.

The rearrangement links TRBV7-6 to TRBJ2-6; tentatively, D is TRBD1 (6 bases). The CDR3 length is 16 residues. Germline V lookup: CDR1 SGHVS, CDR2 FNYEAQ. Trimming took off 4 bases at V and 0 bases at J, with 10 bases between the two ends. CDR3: CASSSGQLSGANVLTF. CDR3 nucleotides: TGTGCCAGCAGCTCCGGACAGCTCTCTGGGGCCAACGTCCTGACTTTC.

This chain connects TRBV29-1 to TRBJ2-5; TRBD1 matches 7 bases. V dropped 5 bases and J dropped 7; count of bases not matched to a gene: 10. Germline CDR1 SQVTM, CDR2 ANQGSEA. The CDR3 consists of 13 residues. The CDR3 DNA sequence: TGCAGCGTTAATCGGGACAGACAGGGGACCCAGTACTTC. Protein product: CSVNRDRQGTQYF.

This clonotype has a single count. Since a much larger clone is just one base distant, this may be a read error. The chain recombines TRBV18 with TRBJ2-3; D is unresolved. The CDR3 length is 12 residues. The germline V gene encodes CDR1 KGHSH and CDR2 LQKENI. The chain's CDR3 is CAGSPPTDTQYF. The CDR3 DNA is TGTGCCGGCTCACCACCCACAGATACGCAGTATTTT.